This T cell receptor beta chain came from a study of cytomegalovirus exposure and HLA in healthy donors. About the study: There were 65 million to 85 million unique TCRs (from HLA-typed donors) in an early data release.

Researchers ran the PCR with 60 Vbeta and 13 Jbeta primers. Sequencing used immunoSEQ multiplex PCR; TCRdb keeps in-frame clones, though not all of them. The table has 85,000 to 120,000 clones, roughly 82% seen once. About this clone: The target antigen is unknown.

V was pared by 4 bases and J by 4 bases, with 7 bases of the junction left unmatched. This CDR3 contains 15 residues. CDR1 and CDR2 from the germline V gene are MNHNY and SVGAGI (reference sequence). Study results and caveats: Beyond CMV serostatus, there was no information to go on about immune exposure. In vitro testing confirmed three CMV-associated chains as specific for CMV antigens. Reportedly, diagnosis of cytomegalovirus status by the classifier showed high specificity and sensitivity.

The gene calls are TRBV6-6 and TRBJ1-1, with 9 bases fitting TRBD1. The TCR sequence derives from a man aged 50-60 years in good health and CMV-seronegative. The sample taken for sequencing was PBMCs. The CDR3 reads CASSSWTGEGTEAFF. Written as DNA, the CDR3 is TGTGCCAGCAGTTCCTGGACAGGGGAGGGCACTGAAGCTTTCTTT.